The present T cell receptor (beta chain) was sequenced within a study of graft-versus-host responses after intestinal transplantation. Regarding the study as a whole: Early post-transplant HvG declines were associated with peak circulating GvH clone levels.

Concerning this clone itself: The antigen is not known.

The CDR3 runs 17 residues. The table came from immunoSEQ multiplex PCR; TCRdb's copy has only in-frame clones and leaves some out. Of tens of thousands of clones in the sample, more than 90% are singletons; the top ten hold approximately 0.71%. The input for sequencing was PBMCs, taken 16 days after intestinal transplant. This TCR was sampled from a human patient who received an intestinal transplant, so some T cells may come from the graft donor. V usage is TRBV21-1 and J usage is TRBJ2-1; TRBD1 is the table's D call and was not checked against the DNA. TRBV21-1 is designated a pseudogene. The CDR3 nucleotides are TGTGCCAGCATCGATCGACAGGGGCCGGGGGCCTACAATGAGCAGTTCTTC. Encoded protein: CASIDRQGPGAYNEQFF.